This T cell receptor (beta chain) was documented in a study of shared clonotypes between healthy human individuals. The authors ran the assay at deep level. The DNA input per sorted-subset replicate PCR was 150 to 200 ng, corresponding to tens of thousands of T cell genomes. Using immunoSEQ multiplex PCR, the repertoire was profiled, and TCRdb retains in-frame clones only, with some absent. The sample records nearly 2 million clones, about 95% being singletons. The CDR3 has 13 residues. Trimming stripped 4 bases from V and 4 bases from J, with 11 bases between. The germline CDR1 and CDR2 sequences are LGHNA and YSLEER. In the naive CD8 group, cells lacked CD45RO and were positively selected for CCR7, so terminally differentiated effector memory CD45RA+ cells were left out. A note on this clone: The antigen remains unidentified.

Study results and limitations: Larger estimated richness was generally recorded for naive subsets relative to memory subsets.

J is TRBJ2-7 and V is TRBV4-3; possible D gene TRBD2, 6 bases. Sequencing was done on a sample of naive CD8+ T cells sorted from blood. This sequence originates from a man aged 18 to 30 in good health. Written as DNA, the CDR3 is TGCGCCAGCAGCCCCCTGGAGGGTTACGAGCAGTACTTC. Translation: CASSPLEGYEQYF.